This T cell receptor (beta chain) was sequenced for a study of identical twins. Study results and limitations: Invariant MAIT and iNKT cells are populations that could partly confound zero-insertion analyses.

CDR3 length: 15 amino acids. V trimming: 3 bases; J trimming: 1 base; junction bases outside the gene matches: 3. Germline lookup yields CDR1 LGHNA and CDR2 YNFKEQ. This clonotype was counted between two and nine times. The target antigen is unknown. TCRdb re-analysed the 5' RACE reads in MiXCR, keeping a single row per CDR3 protein. Here the sample spans 350,000 to 500,000 distinct CDR3 sequences, roughly 20% being singletons. The origin of this receptor is a man aged 45 to 65 in good health. Specimen: naive T cells sorted from blood. This chain joins TRBV4-2 and TRBJ2-3; the match to TRBD2 covers 8 bases. The CDR3 coding sequence is TGTGCCAGCAGCCAGGACGGGGGGGGCACAGATACGCAGTATTTT. Amino acids: CASSQDGGGTDTQYF.